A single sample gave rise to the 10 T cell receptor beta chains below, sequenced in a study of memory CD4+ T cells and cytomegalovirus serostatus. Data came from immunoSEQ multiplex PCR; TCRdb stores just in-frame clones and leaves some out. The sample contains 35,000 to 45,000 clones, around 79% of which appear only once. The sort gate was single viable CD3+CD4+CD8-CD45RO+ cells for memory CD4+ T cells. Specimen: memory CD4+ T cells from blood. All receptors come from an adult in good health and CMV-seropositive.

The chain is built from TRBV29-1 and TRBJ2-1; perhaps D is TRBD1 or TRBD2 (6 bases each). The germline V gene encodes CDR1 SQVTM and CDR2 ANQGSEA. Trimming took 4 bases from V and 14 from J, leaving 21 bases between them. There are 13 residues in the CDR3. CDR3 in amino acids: CSVGASEGVVEFF. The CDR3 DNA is TGCAGCGTTGGGGCTAGCGAGGGGGTAGTTGAGTTCTTC.

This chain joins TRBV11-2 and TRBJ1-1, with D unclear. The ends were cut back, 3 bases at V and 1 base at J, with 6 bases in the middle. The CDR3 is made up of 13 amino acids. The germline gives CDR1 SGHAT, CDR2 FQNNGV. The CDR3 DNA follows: TGTGCCAGCAGCTTCGACACGAACACTGAAGCTTTCTTT. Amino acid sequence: CASSFDTNTEAFF.

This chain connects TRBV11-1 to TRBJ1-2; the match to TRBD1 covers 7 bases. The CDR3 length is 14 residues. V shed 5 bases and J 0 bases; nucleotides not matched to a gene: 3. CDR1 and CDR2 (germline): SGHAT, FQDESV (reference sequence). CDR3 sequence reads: CASSAGTANYGYTF. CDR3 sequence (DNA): TGTGCCAGCAGCGCCGGGACAGCTAACTATGGCTACACCTTC.

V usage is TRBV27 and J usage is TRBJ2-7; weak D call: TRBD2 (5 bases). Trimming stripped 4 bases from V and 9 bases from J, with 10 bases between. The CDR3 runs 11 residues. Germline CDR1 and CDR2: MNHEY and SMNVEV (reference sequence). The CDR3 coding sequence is TGTGCCAGCAGTTCAGCGGACCTGCAGTACTTC. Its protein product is CASSSADLQYF.

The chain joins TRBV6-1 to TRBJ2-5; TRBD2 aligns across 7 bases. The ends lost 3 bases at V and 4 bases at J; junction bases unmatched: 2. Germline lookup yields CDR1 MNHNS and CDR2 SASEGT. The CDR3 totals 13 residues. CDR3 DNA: TGTGCCAGCAGTGATCTAGCGGTAGAGACCCAGTACTTC. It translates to CASSDLAVETQYF.

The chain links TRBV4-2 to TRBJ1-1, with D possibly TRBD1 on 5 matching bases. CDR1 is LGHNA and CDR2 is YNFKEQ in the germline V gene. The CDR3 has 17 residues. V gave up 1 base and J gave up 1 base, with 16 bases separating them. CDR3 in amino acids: CASSQGGTVEGNTEAFF. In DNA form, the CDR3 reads TGTGCCAGCAGCCAAGGCGGGACGGTCGAAGGGAACACTGAAGCTTTCTTT.

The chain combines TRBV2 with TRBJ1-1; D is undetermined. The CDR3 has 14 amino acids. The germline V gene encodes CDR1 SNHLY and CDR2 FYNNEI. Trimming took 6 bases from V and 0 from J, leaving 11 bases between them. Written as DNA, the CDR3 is TGTGCCAGCAGAGTACAGAGATTGAACACTGAAGCTTTCTTT. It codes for CASRVQRLNTEAFF.

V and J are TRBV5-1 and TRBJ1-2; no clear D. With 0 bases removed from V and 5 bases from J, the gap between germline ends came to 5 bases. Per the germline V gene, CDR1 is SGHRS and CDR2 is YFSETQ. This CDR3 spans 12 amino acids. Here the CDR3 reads CASSLDGYGYTF. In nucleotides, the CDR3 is TGCGCCAGCAGCTTGGATGGGTATGGCTACACCTTC.

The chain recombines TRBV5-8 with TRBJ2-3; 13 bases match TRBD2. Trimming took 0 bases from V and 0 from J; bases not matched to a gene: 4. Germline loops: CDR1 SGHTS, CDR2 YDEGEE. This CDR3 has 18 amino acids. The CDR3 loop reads CASSLVLAGGPSTDTQYF. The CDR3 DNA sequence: TGTGCCAGCAGCTTGGTACTAGCGGGGGGGCCTAGCACAGATACGCAGTATTTT.

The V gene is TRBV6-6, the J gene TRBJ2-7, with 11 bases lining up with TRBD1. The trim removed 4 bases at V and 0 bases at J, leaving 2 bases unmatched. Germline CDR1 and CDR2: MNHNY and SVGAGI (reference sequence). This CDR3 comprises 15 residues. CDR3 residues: CASSSGTGGSYEQYF. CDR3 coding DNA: TGTGCCAGCAGTTCCGGGACAGGGGGCTCCTACGAGCAGTACTTC.